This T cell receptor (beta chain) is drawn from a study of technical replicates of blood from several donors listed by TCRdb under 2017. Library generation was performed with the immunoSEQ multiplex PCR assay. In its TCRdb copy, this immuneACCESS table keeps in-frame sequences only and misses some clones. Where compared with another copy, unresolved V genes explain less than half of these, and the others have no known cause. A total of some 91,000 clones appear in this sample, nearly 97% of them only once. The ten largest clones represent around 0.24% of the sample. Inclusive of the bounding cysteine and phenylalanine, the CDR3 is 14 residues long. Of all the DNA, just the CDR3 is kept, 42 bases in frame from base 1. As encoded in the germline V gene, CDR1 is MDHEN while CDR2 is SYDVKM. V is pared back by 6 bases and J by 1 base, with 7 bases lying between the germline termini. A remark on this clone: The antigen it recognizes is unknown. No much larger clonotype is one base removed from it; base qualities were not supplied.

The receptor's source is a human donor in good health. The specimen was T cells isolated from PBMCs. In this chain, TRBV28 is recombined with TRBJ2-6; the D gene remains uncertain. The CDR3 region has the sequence CASSSLSGANVLTF. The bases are TGTGCCAGCAGCTCACTATCTGGGGCCAACGTCCTGACTTTC. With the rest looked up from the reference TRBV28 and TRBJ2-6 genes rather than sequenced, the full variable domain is DVKVTQSSRYLVKRTGEKVFLECVQDMDHENMFWYRQDPGLGLRLIYFSYDVKMKEKGDIPEGYSVSREKKERFSLILESASTNQTSMYLCASSSLSGANVLTFGAGSRLTVL.